The entry that follows covers one T cell receptor (beta chain) sequence. The data belong to a study of identical twins. TCRdb fed the 5' RACE reads into MiXCR, producing one record per CDR3 protein. This table holds about 570,000 distinct CDR3 sequences, around 9.6% found once. There are 15 residues in the CDR3. Germline CDR1 DFQATT, CDR2 SNEGSKA (reference sequence). Trimming took 3 bases from V and 6 from J, leaving 18 bases between them. This same sample was also part of a study on yellow fever vaccine responses in identical twins.

The source material was PBMCs. The gene calls are TRBV20-1 and TRBJ1-5; D call uncertain. This TCR came from a woman in her late teens or twenties in good health. CDR3: CSASTFGVRSQPQHF. In DNA, the CDR3 is TGCAGTGCTAGTACTTTTGGTGTTAGGAGTCAGCCCCAGCATTTT.